This T cell receptor beta chain originates from a study of T cells in tumors after PD-1 blockade. Across the whole study: Daily vismodegib 150 mg continued in a subset of anti-PD-1-treated patients. Mean per blood sample: 113,528 templates (24,679-257,772), around 34,000 unique clonotypes.

Repertoires were generated with immunoSEQ multiplex PCR, while TCRdb's copy carries only in-frame clones and drops some. Among 40,000 to 55,000 clones listed, roughly three quarters were seen once. Trimming took off 5 bases at V and 6 bases at J, with 14 bases between the two ends. CDR3 length: 13 residues. The germline gives CDR1 SEHNR, CDR2 FQNEAQ (reference sequence). A word on this clone: No antigen is known for it.

Study-wide points: Some novel exhausted tumor clones appeared in pre-treatment blood, suggesting peripheral recruitment.

The sequenced sample was PBMCs, obtained before anti-PD-1 treatment. This TCR was sampled from a human donor with basal cell carcinoma. J is TRBJ2-7 and V is TRBV7-9, with D possibly TRBD2 on 5 matching bases. The CDR3, as DNA: TGTGCCAGCAGCCTACCAACTCGGGGCGAGCAGTACTTC. This gives the protein CASSLPTRGEQYF.